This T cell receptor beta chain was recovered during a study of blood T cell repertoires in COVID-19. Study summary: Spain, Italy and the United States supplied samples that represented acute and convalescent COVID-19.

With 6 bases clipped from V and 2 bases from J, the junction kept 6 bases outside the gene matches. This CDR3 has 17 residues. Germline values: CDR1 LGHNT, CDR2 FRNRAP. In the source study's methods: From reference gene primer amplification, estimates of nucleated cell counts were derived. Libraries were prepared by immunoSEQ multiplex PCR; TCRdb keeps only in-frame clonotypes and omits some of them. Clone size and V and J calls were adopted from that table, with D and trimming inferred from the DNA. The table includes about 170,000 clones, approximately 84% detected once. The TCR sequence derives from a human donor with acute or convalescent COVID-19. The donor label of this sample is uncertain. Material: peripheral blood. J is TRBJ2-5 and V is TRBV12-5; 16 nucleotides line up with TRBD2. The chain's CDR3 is CASGLGLAGGGQETQYF. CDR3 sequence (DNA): TGTGCTAGTGGCCTGGGACTAGCGGGAGGGGGGCAAGAGACCCAGTACTTC.